The 2 T cell receptor beta chains reported below all come from one sample, sequenced in a study of T cell responses to AZD1222 COVID-19 vaccine (dated by TCRdb to 2020 to 2023). Reading the label with the study, this specimen's time point is: baseline before first vaccination. Library preparation was by the immunoSEQ multiplex PCR assay. TCRdb holds this immuneACCESS table with in-frame rearrangements only. Some clones are missing; in checked studies, unresolved V genes explain under half, and the rest has no known cause. The sample table holds 100,000 to 150,000 clones, of which 88% were seen once. The ten largest make up about 5.4% of the sample. The starting material was peripheral blood, obtained on day 0 of AZD1222 vaccination. All receptors come from an adult in good health.

CDR3 DNA: TGCGCCAGCAGCTTGGACGGGACACAATATGATCAGCCCCAGCATTTT. Translation: CASSLDGTQYDQPQHF. This chain joins TRBV5-1 and TRBJ1-5; D perhaps matches TRBD1 (6 bases). This CDR3 spans 16 amino acids. CDR1 and CDR2 from the germline V gene are SGHRS and YFSETQ. Trimming cost V 0 bases and J 5 bases, with 15 bases left between them.

The rearrangement links TRBV6-1 to TRBJ2-1; 12 bases agree with TRBD2. The V and J ends lost 4 bases and 1 base, in that order; junction bases with no gene match: 8. From germline, CDR1 is MNHNS and CDR2 SASEGT. This CDR3 comprises 18 residues. The CDR3 nucleotides are TGTGCCAGCAGTGTGATATCCCTAGCGGGAGGGTCCTACAATGAGCAGTTCTTC. Translating gives CASSVISLAGGSYNEQFF.